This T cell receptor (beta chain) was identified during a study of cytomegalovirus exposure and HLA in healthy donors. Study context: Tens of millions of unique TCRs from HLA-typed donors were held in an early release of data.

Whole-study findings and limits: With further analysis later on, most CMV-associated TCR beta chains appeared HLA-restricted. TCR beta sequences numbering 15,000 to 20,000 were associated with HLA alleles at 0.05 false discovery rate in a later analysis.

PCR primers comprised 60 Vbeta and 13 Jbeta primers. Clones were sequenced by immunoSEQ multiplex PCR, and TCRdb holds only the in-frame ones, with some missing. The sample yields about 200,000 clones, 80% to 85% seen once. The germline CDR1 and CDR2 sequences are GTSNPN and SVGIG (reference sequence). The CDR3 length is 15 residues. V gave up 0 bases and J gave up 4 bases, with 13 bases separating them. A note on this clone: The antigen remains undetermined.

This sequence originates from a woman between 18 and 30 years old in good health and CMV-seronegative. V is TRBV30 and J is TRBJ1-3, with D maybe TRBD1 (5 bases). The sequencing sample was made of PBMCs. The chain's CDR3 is CAWSVGGAAGNTIYF. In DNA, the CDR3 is TGTGCCTGGAGTGTCGGCGGGGCTGCAGGAAACACCATATATTTT.